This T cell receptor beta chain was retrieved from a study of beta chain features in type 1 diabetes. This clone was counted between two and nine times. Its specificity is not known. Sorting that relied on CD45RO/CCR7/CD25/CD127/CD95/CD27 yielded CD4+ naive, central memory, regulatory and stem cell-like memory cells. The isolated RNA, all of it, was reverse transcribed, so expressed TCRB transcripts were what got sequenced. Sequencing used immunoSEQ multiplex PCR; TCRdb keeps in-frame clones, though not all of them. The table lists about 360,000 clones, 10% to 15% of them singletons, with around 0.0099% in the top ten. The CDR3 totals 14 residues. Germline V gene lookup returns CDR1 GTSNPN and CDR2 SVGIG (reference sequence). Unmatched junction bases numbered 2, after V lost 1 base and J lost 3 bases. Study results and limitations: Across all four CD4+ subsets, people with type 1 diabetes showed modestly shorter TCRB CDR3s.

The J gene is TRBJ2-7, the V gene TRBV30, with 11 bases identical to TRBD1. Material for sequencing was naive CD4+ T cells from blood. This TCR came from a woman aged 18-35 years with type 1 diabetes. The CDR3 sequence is CAWSGGQGGYEQYF. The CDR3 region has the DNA TGTGCCTGGAGTGGGGGACAGGGGGGCTACGAGCAGTACTTC.